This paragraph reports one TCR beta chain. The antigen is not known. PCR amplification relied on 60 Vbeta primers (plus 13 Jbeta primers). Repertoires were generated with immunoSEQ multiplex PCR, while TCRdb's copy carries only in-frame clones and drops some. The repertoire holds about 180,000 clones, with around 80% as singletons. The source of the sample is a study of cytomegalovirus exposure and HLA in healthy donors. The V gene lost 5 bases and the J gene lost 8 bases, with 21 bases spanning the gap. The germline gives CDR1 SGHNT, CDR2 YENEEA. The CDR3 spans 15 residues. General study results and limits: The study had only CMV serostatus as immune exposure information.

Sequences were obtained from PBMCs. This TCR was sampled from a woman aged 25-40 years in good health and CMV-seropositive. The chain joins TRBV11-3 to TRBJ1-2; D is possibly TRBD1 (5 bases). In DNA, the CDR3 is TGTGCCAGCAGCCCCTGGGACGGCCGACGGGAGGGCTACACCTTC. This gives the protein CASSPWDGRREGYTF.